The subject of this entry is one T cell receptor beta chain. Its antigen is not identified. The data are from a study of T cells in women clearing cervical HPV infection. The assay was immunoSEQ multiplex PCR, and TCRdb's table has in-frame clones only and misses some. The specimen's table records more than 40,000 clones. Study outcomes and limitations: Cases and controls were distinguished at AUC 0.83 by richness and V genes.

Sample: blood buffy coat. The clonotype originates from a woman between 18 and 70 years old with a cervical HPV16 infection that either progressed to CIN3+ or cleared (not recorded which).

This CDR3 reads CASSFSWTGRDYPTNEKLFF. CDR3 DNA (partial): TGTGCCAGCAGTTTCTCCTGGACAGGGAGGGACTACCCAACTAATGAAAAA. V usage is TRBV28 and J usage is TRBJ1-4; 8 positions match TRBD1. The CDR3 end is not reached by the read, which stops 3 residues before it; the germline J gene fills it in. With V trimmed by 3 bases and J by 0 bases, 15 bases remained unmatched. CDR1 and CDR2 from the germline V gene are MDHEN and SYDVKM. The CDR3 has 20 residues.